This entry concerns a single T cell receptor (beta chain). As yet, its antigen is unknown. Trimming removed 3 bases from V and 2 bases from J; junction bases left unmatched: 4. CDR3 length equals 14 residues. This sample is part of a study of T-cell memory formation after mild COVID-19. TCR alpha and TCR beta cDNA libraries with sample barcodes and UMIs came from 5'RACE using constant-segment primers. MiXCR, run by TCRdb on the 5' RACE reads, gives a single entry per CDR3 protein. The sample shows about 160,000 distinct CDR3 sequences, roughly 31% of them seen only once. Regarding the study as a whole: Memory from before infection featured some responding clones, which suggests cross-reactive memory joined. Shrinking CD4+ clones resided mostly in CM and EM, and CD8+ ones in EMRA. Clones contracting day 15 to 85 were balanced CD4/CD8; later expanders leaned CD4+.

Sequencing was done on a sample of PBMCs or a T cell subset sorted from them (not recorded which). This rearrangement joins TRBV12-3 or TRBV12-4 to TRBJ2-7, with 7 nucleotides matching TRBD1. The clonotype originates from an adult woman who had mild COVID-19 (a few samples of this study predate the infection). Cell type and time point are not known. The chain's CDR3 is CASSFWDSPYEQYF. The DNA of the CDR3 is TGTGCCAGCAGTTTCTGGGACAGTCCCTACGAGCAGTACTTC.